One sample yielded the 23 T cell receptor beta chains listed below, sequenced in a study of blood T cell repertoires in COVID-19. TCRdb's table, derived via immunoSEQ multiplex PCR, lists solely in-frame clones and lacks some. There are about 170,000 clones in the sample; 88% occur only once, and roughly 24% lies in the top ten. Sequencing was performed on peripheral blood. The receptors here all came from a man aged 55-75 years with acute or convalescent COVID-19.

The rearrangement uses TRBV6-5 and TRBJ1-1, with D perhaps matching TRBD1 (5 bases). Trimming cost V 7 bases and J 3 bases, with 12 bases left between them. CDR1 and CDR2 from the germline V gene are MNHEY and SVGAGI. The CDR3 runs 13 residues. The CDR3, as DNA: TGTGCCAGCATGCGGGGCGGGGACACTGAAGCTTTCTTT. Protein product: CASMRGGDTEAFF.

The rearrangement joins TRBV15 to TRBJ2-1; 8 bases fit TRBD2. The trim removed 3 bases at V and 8 bases at J, leaving 21 bases unmatched. CDR1 LNHNV and CDR2 YYDKDF come from the germline V gene (reference sequence). This CDR3 comprises 19 residues. CDR3 sequence (DNA): TGTGCCACCAGCAGCGGGAGGGATATAGGAAGCGGGAGCTCCCATGAGCAGTTCTTC. Translated, it gives CATSSGRDIGSGSSHEQFF.

This chain links TRBV9 with TRBJ1-1; 8 bases map to TRBD1. The germline CDR1 and CDR2 sequences are SGDLS and YYNGEE. Trimming at V came to 2 bases and at J to 3 bases, leaving 3 bases not matched to a gene. The CDR3 length is 14 residues. The CDR3 DNA follows: TGTGCCAGCAGCGTTTCGACAGGGGACACTGAAGCTTTCTTT. It yields the protein CASSVSTGDTEAFF.

The chain is built from TRBV6-5 and TRBJ1-1; the D is unclear. V lost 8 bases, J lost 1 base, and 11 bases lay in between. CDR1 and CDR2 from the germline V gene are MNHEY and SVGAGI. The CDR3 extends over 13 amino acids. The DNA for the CDR3 is TGTGCCAGCCGGAGGAGGGAGAACACTGAAGCTTTCTTT. This codes for CASRRRENTEAFF.

This clone was observed a single time. The V call is TRBV9, the J call TRBJ2-7; possible D gene TRBD2, 5 bases. The germline V gene has CDR1 SGDLS and CDR2 YYNGEE. This CDR3 is 16 amino acids long. V shed 4 bases and J shed 1 base, with 18 bases lying between them. The CDR3 here is CASSLGGPRVSYEQYV. The CDR3 bases are TGTGCCAGCAGCCTCGGCGGGCCAAGAGTTTCCTACGAGCAGTACGTC.

The CDR3 sequence is CASSPDSQGPPQDTQYF. The DNA for the CDR3 is TGTGCCAGCAGCCCGGATTCACAGGGGCCACCCCAAGATACGCAGTATTTT. This chain joins TRBV5-4 and TRBJ2-3; 7 bases map to TRBD1. Germline lookup yields CDR1 SGHNT and CDR2 YYREEE (reference sequence). With 4 bases clipped from V and 5 bases from J, the junction kept 16 bases outside the gene matches. CDR3 length: 17 amino acids.

The chain recombines TRBV25-1 with TRBJ1-2; 9 nucleotides line up with TRBD1. Germline values: CDR1 MGHDK, CDR2 SYGVNS. With 1 base clipped from V and 0 bases from J, the junction kept 9 bases outside the gene matches. The CDR3 loop spans 18 amino acids. The CDR3: CASSESLGQGPSNYGYTF. As DNA, the CDR3 is TGTGCCAGCAGTGAATCCCTTGGACAGGGGCCTTCTAACTATGGCTACACCTTC.

The rearrangement uses TRBV5-1 and TRBJ2-7; tentatively, D is TRBD1 (5 bases). CDR3 length: 14 amino acids. CDR1 SGHRS and CDR2 YFSETQ come from the germline V gene. The V end was cut by 1 base, the J end by 3 bases, with 11 bases between. This chain's CDR3 is CASSLSGAGYEQYF. In nucleotides, the CDR3 is TGCGCCAGCAGCTTGTCTGGGGCCGGCTACGAGCAGTACTTC.

In its sample, this clone was seen a few times. The chain joins TRBV4-2 to TRBJ1-4; TRBD1 might be the D (5 bases). This CDR3 has 13 amino acids. In germline, CDR1 is LGHNA, CDR2 YNFKEQ. V was pared by 3 bases and J by 8 bases, with 10 bases between. CDR3 region: CASSQGTSEKLFF. The CDR3 nucleotides are TGTGCCAGCAGCCAGGGGACTTCGGAAAAACTGTTTTTT.

A single count supports this clone. V usage is TRBV14 and J usage is TRBJ1-4, with D possibly TRBD1 on 5 matching bases. The V end was cut by 4 bases, the J end by 4 bases, with 7 bases between. CDR3 length: 13 amino acids. In germline, CDR1 is SGHDN, CDR2 FVKESK. The CDR3 DNA follows: TGTGCCAGCAGCCTGACAGTTAATGAAAAACTGTTTTTT. It translates to CASSLTVNEKLFF.

V gene TRBV28 combines with J gene TRBJ1-1, with D possibly TRBD1 on 5 matching bases. Trimming pared 3 bases from V and 2 bases from J, leaving 13 bases between. The CDR3 extends over 15 amino acids. Germline assignment: CDR1 MDHEN and CDR2 SYDVKM. Here the CDR3 reads CASSFKGGANTEAFF. CDR3 bases: TGTGCCAGCAGTTTCAAGGGAGGGGCTAACACTGAAGCTTTCTTT.

This chain uses TRBV18 with TRBJ1-1, with 7 nucleotides matching TRBD1. Germline CDR1 reads KGHSH; CDR2 reads LQKENI. This CDR3 is built from 13 residues. The V and J ends lost 8 bases and 1 base, in that order; junction bases with no gene match: 4. The DNA of the CDR3 is TGTGCCAGCGGGGGACAGTGGAACACTGAAGCTTTCTTT. Its translation: CASGGQWNTEAFF.

The rearrangement uses TRBV7-9 and TRBJ1-1; D call uncertain. CDR1 SEHNR and CDR2 FQNEAQ come from the germline V gene (reference sequence). Trimming took 5 bases from V and 8 from J, leaving 12 bases between them. This CDR3 region has 12 residues. The CDR3 bases are TGTGCCAGCAGCCAAGAACAAAGAGAAGCTTTCTTT. Protein product: CASSQEQREAFF. The whole variable domain, filled in from reference TRBV7-9 and TRBJ1-1, reads DTGVSQNPRHKITKRGQNVTFRCDPISEHNRLYWYRQTLGQGPEFLTYFQNEAQLEKSRLLSDRFSAERPKGSFSTLEIQRTEQGDSAMYLCASSQEQREAFFGQGTRLTVV.

This sequence joins TRBV27 and TRBJ2-1, with D tentatively TRBD1 (6 bases). This CDR3 is built from 16 residues. Trimming left V 6 bases short and J 8 bases short, with 23 bases between. The germline gives CDR1 MNHEY, CDR2 SMNVEV (reference sequence). The CDR3 spells CASRGRGKARNDEQFF. Here the CDR3 DNA reads TGTGCCAGCAGGGGCAGGGGTAAGGCTAGAAACGATGAGCAGTTCTTC.

This clone was counted a single time. The rearrangement joins TRBV7-2 to TRBJ1-1; 8 nucleotides agree with TRBD1. The length of the CDR3 is 14 residues. V lost 4 bases and J lost 8; bases outside the gene matches: 9. The V gene's germline CDR1 is SGHTA and CDR2 FQGNSA. The CDR3 protein is CASSSLDRDGEAFF. The CDR3 region has the DNA TGTGCCAGCAGCTCCCTGGACAGGGACGGCGAAGCTTTCTTT.

V and J are TRBV10-1 and TRBJ1-1, with TRBD1 matching 8 bases. V lost 5 bases to trimming and J lost 5 bases; unmatched junction nucleotides: 4. Germline-derived CDR1 and CDR2 are WNHNN and SYGVQD (reference sequence). This CDR3 spans 13 amino acids. CDR3 protein: CASSTRQGTEAFF. The CDR3 nucleotides read TGCGCCAGCAGTACGCGACAGGGGACTGAAGCTTTCTTT.

The V and J genes are TRBV29-1 and TRBJ2-3, with 7 positions matching TRBD2. Germline loops: CDR1 SQVTM, CDR2 ANQGSEA. After removal of 8 bases from V and 3 bases from J, the junction contained 5 bases not matched to a gene. CDR3 length: 12 amino acids. CDR3 sequence: CSWGRGTDTQYF. CDR3 nucleotide sequence: TGCAGCTGGGGGAGGGGTACAGATACGCAGTATTTT.

This clone was detected only once. The rearrangement uses TRBV3-1 (or the pseudogene TRBV3-2) and TRBJ1-4; D is ambiguous. The germline V and J ends were trimmed by 4 bases and 6 bases, with 6 bases remaining between them. This CDR3 comprises 12 residues. Germline lookup yields CDR1 LGHDT and CDR2 YNNKEL (reference sequence). Here the CDR3 DNA reads TGTGCCAGCAGCCCCGGGGATGAAAAACTGTTTTTT. It specifies CASSPGDEKLFF.

J is TRBJ1-2 and V is TRBV7-9; D remains unclear. Germline V CDR1 and CDR2: SEHNR, FQNEAQ (reference sequence). V lost 5 bases and J lost 3, with 13 bases in between. The CDR3 sequence is 14 residues long. The CDR3 reads CASSLGGNYYGYTF. The CDR3, as DNA: TGTGCCAGCAGCCTAGGCGGGAACTACTATGGCTACACCTTC. The variable domain in full, completed from reference TRBV7-9 and TRBJ1-2, reads DTGVSQNPRHKITKRGQNVTFRCDPISEHNRLYWYRQTLGQGPEFLTYFQNEAQLEKSRLLSDRFSAERPKGSFSTLEIQRTEQGDSAMYLCASSLGGNYYGYTFGSGTRLTVV.

The V and J genes are TRBV10-3 and TRBJ1-2; D not certain. The length of the CDR3 is 11 residues. Germline V CDR1 and CDR2: ENHRY, SYGVKD. Trimming shortened V by 6 bases and J by 8 bases, and 10 bases separated the two germline ends. The DNA for the CDR3 is TGTGCCATCAGCGAGACCGAGGGCTACACCTTC. Translated: CAISETEGYTF.

CDR3 sequence (DNA): TGTGCCAGCAGTTTACGGGGGGCAAACACCTACGAGCAGTACTTC. Amino acids: CASSLRGANTYEQYF. The chain couples TRBV27 to TRBJ2-7; tentatively, D is TRBD2 (7 bases). This CDR3 has 15 residues. Germline CDR1 is MNHEY and CDR2 is SMNVEV (reference sequence). The V gene lost 2 bases and the J gene lost 2 bases, with 13 bases spanning the gap.

The chain carries TRBV6-1 and TRBJ2-5; TRBD1 agrees at 8 bases. The CDR3 length is 14 residues. J was trimmed by 5 bases and V by 3 bases; bases with no gene match: 5. Per the germline V gene, CDR1 is MNHNS and CDR2 is SASEGT. Written as DNA, the CDR3 is TGTGCCAGCAGTGATTGGACAGGGTGGGAGACCCAGTACTTC. This gives the protein CASSDWTGWETQYF.

J is TRBJ1-5 and V is TRBV27; TRBD1 matches at 9 bases. Germline V gene sequence: CDR1 MNHEY, CDR2 SMNVEV (reference sequence). The length of the CDR3 is 15 residues. V trimming: 6 bases; J trimming: 10 bases; junction bases outside the gene matches: 13. The CDR3 here is CASSPVTGGRYPQHF. CDR3 in DNA: TGTGCCAGCAGCCCCGTGACAGGGGGGAGATACCCCCAGCATTTT.